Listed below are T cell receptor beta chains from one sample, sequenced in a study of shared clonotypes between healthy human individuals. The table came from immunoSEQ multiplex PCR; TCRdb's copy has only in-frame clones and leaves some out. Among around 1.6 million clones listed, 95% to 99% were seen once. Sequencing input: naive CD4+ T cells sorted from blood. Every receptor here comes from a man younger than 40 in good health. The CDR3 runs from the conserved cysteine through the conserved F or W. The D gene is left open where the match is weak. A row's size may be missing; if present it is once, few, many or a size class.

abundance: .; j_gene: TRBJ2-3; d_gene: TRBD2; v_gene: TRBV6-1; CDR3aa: CAGGLAGAGTQYF; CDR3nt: TGTGCCGGGGGACTAGCGGGAGCTGGGACGCAGTATTTT
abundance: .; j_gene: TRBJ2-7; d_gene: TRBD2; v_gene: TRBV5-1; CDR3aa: CASSFLAGGYEQYF; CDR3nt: TGCGCCAGCAGCTTCCTAGCGGGAGGCTACGAGCAGTACTTC
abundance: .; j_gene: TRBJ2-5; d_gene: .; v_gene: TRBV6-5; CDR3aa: CASSPPLGTPRTQYF; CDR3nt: TGTGCCAGCAGTCCCCCACTCGGGACTCCTCGGACCCAGTACTTC
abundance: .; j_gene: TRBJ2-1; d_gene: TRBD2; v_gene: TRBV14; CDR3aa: CASSLDPGLAGGPRVHEQFF; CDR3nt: TGTGCCAGCAGCCTAGATCCGGGACTAGCGGGAGGGCCGAGGGTGCATGAGCAGTTCTTC
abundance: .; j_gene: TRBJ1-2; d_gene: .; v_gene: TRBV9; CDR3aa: CASSVGASNYGYTF; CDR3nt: TGTGCCAGCAGCGTAGGGGCCTCTAACTATGGCTACACCTTC
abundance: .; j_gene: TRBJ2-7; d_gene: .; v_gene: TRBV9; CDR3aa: CASSARDNSYEQYF; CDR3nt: TGTGCCAGCAGCGCACGGGACAATTCCTACGAGCAGTACTTC
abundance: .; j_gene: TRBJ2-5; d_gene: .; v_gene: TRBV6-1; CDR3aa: CASSLRGWSEETQYF; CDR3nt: TGTGCCAGCAGCCTTCGGGGCTGGAGCGAAGAGACCCAGTACTTC
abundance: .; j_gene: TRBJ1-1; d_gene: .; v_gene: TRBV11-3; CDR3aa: CASSLDQQSNTEAFF; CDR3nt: TGTGCCAGCAGCTTAGATCAACAGTCGAACACTGAAGCTTTCTTT
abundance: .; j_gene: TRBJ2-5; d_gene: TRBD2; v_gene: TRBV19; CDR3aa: CASSSAGRAQTQYF; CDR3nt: TGTGCCAGTAGTTCAGCGGGGCGAGCACAGACCCAGTACTTC
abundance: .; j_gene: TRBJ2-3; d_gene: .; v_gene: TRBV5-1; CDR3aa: CASSLQPRDTQYF; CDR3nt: TGCGCCAGCAGCTTGCAGCCGAGAGATACGCAGTATTTT
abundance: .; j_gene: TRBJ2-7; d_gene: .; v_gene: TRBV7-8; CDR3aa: CASSLKPRAEQYF; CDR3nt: TGTGCCAGCAGCTTAAAACCGCGGGCCGAGCAGTACTTC
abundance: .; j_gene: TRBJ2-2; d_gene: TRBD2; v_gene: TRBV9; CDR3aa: CASSVAGRAYTGELFF; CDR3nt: TGTGCCAGCAGCGTAGCTGGGAGGGCGTACACCGGGGAGCTGTTTTTT
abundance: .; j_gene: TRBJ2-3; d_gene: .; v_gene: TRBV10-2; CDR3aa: CASRTQRGTDTQYF; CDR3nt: TGCGCCAGCAGGACCCAACGCGGAACAGATACGCAGTATTTT
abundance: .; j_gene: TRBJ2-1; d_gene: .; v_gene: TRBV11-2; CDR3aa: CASSPGSNEQFF; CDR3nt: TGTGCCAGCAGCCCCGGTTCCAATGAGCAGTTCTTC
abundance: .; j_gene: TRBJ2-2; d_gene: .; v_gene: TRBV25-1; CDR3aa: CASSLAGAAGGELFF; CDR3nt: TGTGCCAGCAGTCTTGCGGGGGCTGCGGGCGGGGAGCTGTTTTTT
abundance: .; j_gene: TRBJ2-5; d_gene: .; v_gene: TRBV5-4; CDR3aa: CASSLAAGVGETQYF; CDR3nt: TGTGCCAGCAGCTTGGCCGCTGGGGTGGGGGAGACCCAGTACTTC
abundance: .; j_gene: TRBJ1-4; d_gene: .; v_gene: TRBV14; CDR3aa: CASSQDAGLNEKLFF; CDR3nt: TGTGCCAGCAGCCAAGACGCAGGCCTTAATGAAAAACTGTTTTTT
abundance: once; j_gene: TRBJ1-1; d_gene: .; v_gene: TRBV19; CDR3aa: CASSILNTEAFF; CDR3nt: TGTGCCAGTAGTATCCTGAACACTGAAGCTTTCTTT
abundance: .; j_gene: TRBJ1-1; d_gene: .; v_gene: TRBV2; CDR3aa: CASSDSQASNTEAFF; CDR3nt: TGTGCCAGCAGTGATAGTCAGGCGTCGAACACTGAAGCTTTCTTT
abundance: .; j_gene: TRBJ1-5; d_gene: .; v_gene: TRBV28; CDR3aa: CASRSGPDQPQHF; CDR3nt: TGTGCCAGCAGGTCCGGGCCAGATCAGCCCCAGCATTTT
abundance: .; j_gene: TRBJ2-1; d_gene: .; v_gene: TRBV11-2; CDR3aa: CASSLEALGNEQFF; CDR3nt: TGTGCCAGCAGCTTAGAAGCCTTGGGCAATGAGCAGTTCTTC
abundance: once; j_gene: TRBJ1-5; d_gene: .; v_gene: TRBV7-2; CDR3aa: CASSLTLNQPQHF; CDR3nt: TGTGCCAGCAGCTTAACCCTCAATCAGCCCCAGCATTTT
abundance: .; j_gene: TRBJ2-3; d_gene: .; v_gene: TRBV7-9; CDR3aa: CASSFLQTDTQYF; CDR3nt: TGTGCCAGCAGCTTTCTACAGACAGATACGCAGTATTTT
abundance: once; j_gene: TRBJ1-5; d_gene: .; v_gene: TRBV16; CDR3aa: CASSQSGGMGQPQHF; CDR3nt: TGTGCCAGCAGCCAATCGGGGGGAATGGGTCAGCCCCAGCATTTT
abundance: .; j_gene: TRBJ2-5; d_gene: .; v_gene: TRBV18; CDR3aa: CASSPRETQYF; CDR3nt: TGTGCCAGCTCGCCGAGGGAGACCCAGTACTTC
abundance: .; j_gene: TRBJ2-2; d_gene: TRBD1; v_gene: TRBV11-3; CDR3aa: CASTYRDSLPGELFF; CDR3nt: TGTGCCAGCACTTATAGGGACAGTCTTCCCGGGGAGCTGTTTTTT
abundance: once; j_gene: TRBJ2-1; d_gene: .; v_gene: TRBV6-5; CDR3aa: CASMGAYNEQFF; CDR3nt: TGTGCCAGCATGGGAGCTTACAATGAGCAGTTCTTC
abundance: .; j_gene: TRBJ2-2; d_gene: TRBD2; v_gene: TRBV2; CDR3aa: CASSTGTSGIAGELFF; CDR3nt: TGTGCCAGCAGCACAGGGACTAGCGGGATAGCCGGGGAGCTGTTTTTT
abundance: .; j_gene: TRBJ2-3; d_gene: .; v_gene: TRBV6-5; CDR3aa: CASRNRDPFLDTQYF; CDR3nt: TGTGCCAGCAGGAACCGGGACCCCTTCTTGGATACGCAGTATTTT
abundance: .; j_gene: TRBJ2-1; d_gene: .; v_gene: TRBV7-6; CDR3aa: CASSLRLNNEQFF; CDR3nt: TGTGCCAGCAGCTTACGCCTAAACAATGAGCAGTTCTTC
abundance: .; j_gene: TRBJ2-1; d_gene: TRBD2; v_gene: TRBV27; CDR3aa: CASSLGGLELGYEQFF; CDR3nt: TGTGCCAGCAGTTTGGGGGGACTAGAATTGGGCTATGAGCAGTTCTTC
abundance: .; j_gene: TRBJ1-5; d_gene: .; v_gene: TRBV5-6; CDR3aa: CASSGRVGKNQPQHF; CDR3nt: TGTGCCAGCAGCGGCAGGGTGGGGAAGAATCAGCCCCAGCATTTT
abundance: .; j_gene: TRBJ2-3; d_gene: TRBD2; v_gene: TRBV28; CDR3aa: CASSLAGVGDTQYF; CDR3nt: TGTGCCAGCAGTTTAGCGGGAGTAGGAGATACGCAGTATTTT
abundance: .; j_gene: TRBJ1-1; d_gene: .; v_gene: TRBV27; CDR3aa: CASSFINRETEAFF; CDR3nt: TGTGCCAGCAGTTTTATCAATAGGGAAACTGAAGCTTTCTTT
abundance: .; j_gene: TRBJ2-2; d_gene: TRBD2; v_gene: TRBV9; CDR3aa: CASSVKGLAGLEELFF; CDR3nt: TGTGCCAGCAGCGTAAAGGGGCTAGCGGGTCTTGAGGAGCTGTTTTTT
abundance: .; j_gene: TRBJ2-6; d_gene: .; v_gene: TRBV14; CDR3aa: CASSHRRWGSGANVLTF; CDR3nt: TGTGCCAGCAGCCATCGAAGGTGGGGGTCTGGGGCCAACGTCCTGACTTTC
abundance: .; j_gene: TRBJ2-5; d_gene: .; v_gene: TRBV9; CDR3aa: CASSRGRETQYF; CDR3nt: TGTGCCAGCAGCCGGGGCAGAGAGACCCAGTACTTC
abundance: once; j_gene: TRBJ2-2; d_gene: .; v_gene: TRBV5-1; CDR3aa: CASSLRATRRNGELFF; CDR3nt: TGCGCCAGCAGCTTAAGGGCCACAAGGCGAAACGGGGAGCTGTTTTTT
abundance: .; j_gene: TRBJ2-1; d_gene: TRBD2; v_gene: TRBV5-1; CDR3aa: CASSFEAGGLPSLMNEQFF; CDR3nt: TGCGCCAGCAGCTTTGAAGCGGGAGGGCTTCCCTCGTTGATGAATGAGCAGTTCTTC
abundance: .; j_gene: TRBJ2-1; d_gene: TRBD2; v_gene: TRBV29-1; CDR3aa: CSGMVAGGVYNEQFF; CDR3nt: TGCAGCGGCATGGTAGCGGGAGGCGTATACAATGAGCAGTTCTTC
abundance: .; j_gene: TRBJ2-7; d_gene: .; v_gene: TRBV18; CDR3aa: CASSSRQAYEQYF; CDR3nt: TGTGCCAGCTCATCCCGACAGGCCTACGAGCAGTACTTC
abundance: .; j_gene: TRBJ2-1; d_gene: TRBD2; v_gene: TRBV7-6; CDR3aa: CASSLVRGGSFYNEQFF; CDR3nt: TGTGCCAGCAGCTTAGTAAGAGGCGGGAGTTTTTACAATGAGCAGTTCTTC
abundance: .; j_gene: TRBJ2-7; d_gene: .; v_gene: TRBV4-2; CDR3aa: CASSQGAALPYEQYF; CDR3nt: TGTGCCAGCAGCCAAGGGGCGGCGCTACCCTACGAGCAGTACTTC
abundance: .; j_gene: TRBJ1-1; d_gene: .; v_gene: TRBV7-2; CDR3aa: CASSLAGIEAFF; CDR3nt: TGTGCCAGCAGCTTAGCAGGGATTGAAGCTTTCTTT
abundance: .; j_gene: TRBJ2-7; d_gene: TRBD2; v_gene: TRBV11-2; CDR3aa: CASSPLGLAKLEVGQYF; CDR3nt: TGTGCCAGCAGCCCCCTTGGACTAGCGAAACTCGAGGTCGGGCAGTACTTC